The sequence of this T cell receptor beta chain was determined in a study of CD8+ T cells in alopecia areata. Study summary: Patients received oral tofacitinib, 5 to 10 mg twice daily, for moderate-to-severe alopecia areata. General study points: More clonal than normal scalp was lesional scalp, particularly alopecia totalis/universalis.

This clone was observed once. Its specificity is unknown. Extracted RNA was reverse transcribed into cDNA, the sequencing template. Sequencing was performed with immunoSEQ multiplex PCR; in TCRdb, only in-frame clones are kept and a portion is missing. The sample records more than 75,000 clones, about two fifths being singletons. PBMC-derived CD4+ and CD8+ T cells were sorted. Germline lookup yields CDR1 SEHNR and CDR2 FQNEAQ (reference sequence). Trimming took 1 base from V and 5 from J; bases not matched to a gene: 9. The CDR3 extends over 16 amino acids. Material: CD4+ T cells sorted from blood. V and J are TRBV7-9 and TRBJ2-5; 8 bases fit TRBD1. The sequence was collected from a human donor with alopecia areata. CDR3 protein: CASSLVFQGARETQYF. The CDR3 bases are TGTGCCAGCAGCTTAGTCTTCCAGGGGGCGCGTGAGACCCAGTACTTC.